The source of this TCR beta chain is a study of Graves' ophthalmopathy and Graves' hyperthyroidism. Researchers took RNA transcripts and amplified TCR beta CDR3 regions from them. In the first round, RT-PCR was carried out with HTBI primers, and a multiplex PCR formed the second round. MiXCR was run by TCRdb on the multiplex PCR reads, yielding one entry per CDR3 protein. The sample records 740,000 or so distinct CDR3 sequences, around 40% being singletons. As for this clonotype: One base away lies a much larger clone, so this may be a sequencing read error. The conserved phenylalanine or tryptophan normally closing the CDR3 is absent here, so this likely arose from a read error.

Between the trimmed V and J ends, which lost 6 bases and 4 bases, there was a span of 15 bases. From germline, CDR1 is SGHTA and CDR2 FQGNSA. The CDR3 spans 14 residues. The source material was peripheral blood. The rearrangement joins TRBV7-2 to TRBJ2-5, with a tentative D call TRBD2 (5 bases). The clonotype comes from an adult man with Graves' ophthalmopathy. The DNA of the CDR3 is TGTGCCAGCAGTCCACCCGGGATTGGAGAGACCCAGTACCTC. This codes for CASSPPGIGETQYL.